The clone carrying this T cell receptor (beta chain) has only a few counts. Its antigen remains unknown. The CDR3 sequence is 15 residues long. Per the germline V gene, CDR1 is SGHAT and CDR2 is FQNNGV. V dropped 7 bases and J dropped 4; count of bases not matched to a gene: 4. This record belongs to a study of post-analysis software for immune sequencing data. Points from the study as a whole: Compared with controls, patients had more of about 5 TRBV segments, including TRBV5-6, TRBV5-1 and TRBV20-1. Multiple sclerosis patients had significantly lower normalized Chao1 diversity than controls.

The TCR beta cDNA libraries carried unique molecular identifiers. Out of about 0.9 to 10 million T cells, 480,000 or so cDNA molecules were generated. TCRdb re-derived calls from the PCR reads in MiXCR, one entry per CDR3 protein. The sample holds roughly 540,000 distinct CDR3 sequences, around a third seen once. The clonotype was recovered from a girl between 2 and 17 years old with multiple sclerosis. Sequencing input: blood. The chain links TRBV11-2 to TRBJ2-1; 13 positions match TRBD2. The CDR3 here is CASTPGLAGYNEQFF. The CDR3 DNA reads TGTGCCAGCACCCCGGGACTAGCGGGGTACAATGAGCAGTTCTTC.